This T cell receptor (beta chain) was observed in a study of blood T cell repertoires in COVID-19 (TCRdb year 2020). As for the study more broadly: The collaborator samples originated in the United States, Italy and Spain and spanned the acute and convalescent phases of COVID-19. The material from the prospective study consisted of cDNA or gDNA derived from T cells, B-cell-depleted T cells, or PBMCs. Deeply sampled blood TCRbeta repertoires from subjects exposed to, actively infected with, or recovered from COVID-19 were included in the dataset. A freely available public database, intended as a resource for researchers studying the immune response to SARS-CoV-2, is where the repertoires were released. The samples were drawn from the first 160 participants of the ongoing ImmuneRACE study and from over a thousand subjects provided by 6 global collaborators. A de-identified subject ID, COVID-19 status, age in years and sex were almost always included in the sample metadata. Where available, HLA class I and class II types were taken from metadata supplied by the sample provider and were not determined by assay-based typing. General study outcomes and caveats: Clinical and demographic metadata were provided uncurated, with the amount varying by source and participant.

Concerning this clone itself: There is no known antigen for this receptor. No much larger clone is present one base from it, and per-base qualities are unavailable.

The CDR3 numbers 14 residues from cysteine through phenylalanine. The read is trimmed to its CDR3 DNA, 42 bases read in frame from base 1. Looking up the germline V gene yields CDR1 ENHRY and CDR2 SYGVKD. After removal of 6 bases from V and 0 bases from J, the junction retains 0 bases not matched to a gene. The immunoSEQ Assay, a bias-controlled multiplex PCR, was used to amplify TCRbeta CDR3 regions from genomic DNA. As for how the authors treated the data: The number of nucleated cells in each sample was estimated by amplification of reference gene primers within the assay. To quantify the absolute abundance of each unique TCRbeta CDR3 rearrangement, sequence reads were collapsed and filtered. For each sample, productive Simpson clonality was calculated as the square root of Simpson's diversity index over productive rearrangements. TCRdb limited this immuneACCESS table to in-frame rearrangements with V and J called. A share of clones is missing; checked studies link under half to unresolved V genes, and the rest is unexplained. V and J calls and clone size are as listed in that table; D and trimming were resolved from the DNA. The sample table records under 250,000 clones; over 75% of these occur just once. The ten largest make up roughly 3.5% of the sample.

Participants in the prospective study were enrolled through a virtual design, were aged about 18 to 89 years, and lived in approximately 25 United States geographic areas. In the prospective study, cohorts were assigned on the basis of participant-reported clinical history obtained from a screening survey and a study questionnaire. For ImmuneRACE Cohort 3, a participant was defined as recovered based on two consecutive negative NP/OP PCR tests, clearance by a healthcare professional, or resolution of symptoms. Each participant in the prospective study had whole blood, serum and a nasopharyngeal or oropharyngeal swab collected by mobile phlebotomists. Participants in the prospective study had the option to provide additional blood draws and questionnaires over a roughly 2-month period. Prospective study blood samples were shipped either frozen or at room temperature before DNA extraction.

Recombination linked TRBV10-3 to TRBJ2-7; TRBD2 lines up with 12 middle nucleotides. The receptor was isolated from a woman aged 60-70 years who had recovered from COVID-19. Sequencing was carried out using PBMCs or T cells enriched from blood (not recorded which). The CDR3 protein sequence reads: CAIRTSGSSYEQYF. The sequence in DNA is TGTGCCATCAGGACTAGCGGGAGCTCCTACGAGCAGTACTTC.